The 22 T cell receptor beta chains below were found in one sample sequenced in a study of blood T cells in healthy people across ages. Through a sample-barcoded 5' primer and a J-beta primer mix, a second PCR was run for roughly 6 to 11 cycles. TCRdb recomputed calls from the 5' RACE reads with MiXCR, one row per CDR3 protein. The sample consists of some 920,000 distinct CDR3 sequences, approximately 50% of them appearing once. What was sequenced was blood. The origin of the receptors is a woman aged 55-69 years in good health.

In this sample, this clonotype turned up many times. This rearrangement joins TRBV5-1 to TRBJ2-5; 11 bases are a match to TRBD2. V was clipped by 0 bases and J by 1 base; unmatched bases: 8. The CDR3 consists of 18 residues. Germline CDR1 SGHRS, CDR2 YFSETQ. The DNA of the CDR3 is TGCGCCAGCAGCTTGGGTCTAGCGGGAGGAGGGCCCCAAGAGACCCAGTACTTC. The encoded protein is CASSLGLAGGGPQETQYF.

This chain joins TRBV4-2 and TRBJ2-3; no clear D. Germline assignment: CDR1 LGHNA and CDR2 YNFKEQ. This CDR3 region has 16 residues. With 0 bases removed from V and 5 bases from J, the gap between germline ends came to 15 bases. CDR3 DNA: TGTGCCAGCAGCCAAGATTTGAGGTCCCACCAAGATACGCAGTATTTT. Encoded protein: CASSQDLRSHQDTQYF.

The V gene is TRBV29-1, the J gene TRBJ2-2, with 13 bases identical to TRBD2. The CDR3 extends over 16 amino acids. The germline CDR1 and CDR2 sequences are SQVTM and ANQGSEA. Trimming removed 3 bases from V and 6 bases from J; junction bases left unmatched: 7. The chain's CDR3 is CSVEVWTSGSSGELFF. DNA for the CDR3: TGCAGCGTTGAGGTGTGGACTAGCGGGAGTTCCGGGGAGCTGTTTTTT.

This clonotype was seen only a few times. One end of the junction is discordant with germline, which a read error may explain. The gene calls are TRBV25-1 and TRBJ1-2; tentative D call: TRBD1 (5 bases). Germline assignment: CDR1 MGHDK and CDR2 SYGVNS. The CDR3 spans 13 residues. CDR3 region: CASSDRREYGYTF. The CDR3, as DNA: TGTGCCAGCAGTGATCGCAGGGAGTATGGTTACACCTTC.

V is TRBV9 and J is TRBJ2-5; weak D call: TRBD1 (7 bases). V dropped 4 bases and J dropped 2 bases, with 12 bases sitting between them. CDR3 size: 14 residues. CDR1 is SGDLS and CDR2 is YYNGEE in the germline V gene. CDR3: CASSPQGRQETQYF. The CDR3 DNA is TGTGCCAGCAGCCCACAGGGGAGGCAAGAGACCCAGTACTTC. Full variable domain (missing parts from reference TRBV9 and TRBJ2-5): DSGVTQTPKHLITATGQRVTLRCSPRSGDLSVYWYQQSLDQGLQFLIQYYNGEERAKGNILERFSAQQFPDLHSELNLSSLELGDSALYFCASSPQGRQETQYFGPGTRLLVL.

This rearrangement joins TRBV28 to TRBJ1-2, with a tentative D call TRBD1 (6 bases). This CDR3 region has 12 residues. The germline V gene encodes CDR1 MDHEN and CDR2 SYDVKM. Trimming shortened V by 8 bases and J by 6 bases, and 13 bases separated the two germline ends. DNA for the CDR3: TGTGCCAGCTGGGAGACAGGTCATGGCTACACCTTC. Translated: CASWETGHGYTF.

The CDR3 loop is CSARPPGLHLVLETQYF. CDR3 nucleotide sequence: TGCAGTGCTAGGCCTCCGGGACTCCACCTGGTGTTAGAGACCCAGTACTTC. The rearrangement links TRBV20-1 to TRBJ2-7, with D perhaps TRBD2 (6 bases). The DNA end is more similar to TRBJ2-5, so the J call may be wrong. This CDR3 has 17 residues. CDR1 is DFQATT, CDR2 SNEGSKA, per germline (reference sequence).

The rearrangement uses TRBV24-1 and TRBJ1-2, with D tentatively TRBD1 (6 bases). V was shortened by 4 bases and J by 6 bases, with 17 bases between the two germline ends. CDR1 is KGHDR, CDR2 SFDVKD, per germline. This CDR3 has 15 residues. CDR3 DNA sequence: TGTGCCACCAGTGACCCGGGACACCTAAGCGATGGCTACACCTTC. This translates into CATSDPGHLSDGYTF.

This chain uses TRBV4-1 with TRBJ2-7; TRBD2 might be the D (6 bases). Per the germline V gene, CDR1 is MGHRA and CDR2 is YSYEKL. V was clipped by 4 bases and J by 0 bases, with 16 bases between them. The CDR3 totals 16 residues. The CDR3 DNA follows: TGCGCCAGCAGCCCCTTTAGCGTCGGGAGCTCCTACGAGCAGTACTTC. As protein: CASSPFSVGSSYEQYF.

In regard to this clonotype: A read error may account for a junction end that differs from germline. The chain is built from TRBV20-1 and TRBJ2-1; TRBD2 matches at 9 bases. The germline V gene has CDR1 DFQATT and CDR2 SNEGSKA (reference sequence). CDR3 length: 14 amino acids. CDR3 in amino acids: CGARAGGPYNEQFF. The CDR3, as DNA: TGCGGTGCCAGAGCGGGAGGTCCCTACAATGAGCAGTTCTTC.

As for this clonotype: A read error may account for a junction end that differs from germline. The rearrangement uses TRBV9 and TRBJ1-2, with D unclear. Germline-derived CDR1 and CDR2 are SGDLS and YYNGEE. This CDR3 is built from 12 residues. Here the CDR3 DNA reads TGTGCCAGCAACGTAAGAAACTATGGCTACACCTTC. It encodes CASNVRNYGYTF.

This clonotype was detected a few times. The CDR3 nucleotides are TGTGCCAGCAGCCAAGCTTCGATCGAGCAGTACTTC. It yields the protein CASSQASIEQYF. The chain carries TRBV14 and TRBJ2-7; D uncertain. CDR1 is SGHDN, CDR2 FVKESK, per germline. The V end lost 1 base, the J end lost 6 bases, and 7 bases lay between the germline ends. There are 12 residues in the CDR3. Complete variable domain (other parts from reference TRBV14 and TRBJ2-7): EAGVTQFPSHSVIEKGQTVTLRCDPISGHDNLYWYRRVMGKEIKFLLHFVKESKQDESGMPNNRFLAERTGGTYSTLKVQPAELEDSGVYFCASSQASIEQYFGPGTRLTVT.

This chain connects TRBV6-1 to TRBJ2-7; TRBD2 agrees at 8 bases. V dropped 3 bases and J dropped 3; count of bases not matched to a gene: 4. Germline CDR1 and CDR2: MNHNS and SASEGT. This CDR3 is 14 amino acids long. For the CDR3, the DNA is TGTGCCAGCAGTGAGAGGGGGACTAGCTACGAGCAGTACTTC. This encodes CASSERGTSYEQYF.

This clonotype was picked up a small number of times. This chain joins TRBV5-6 and TRBJ2-3; 10 bases map to TRBD2. Germline V gene lookup returns CDR1 SGHDT and CDR2 YYEEEE. This CDR3 spans 15 amino acids. V trimming: 6 bases; J trimming: 6 bases; junction bases outside the gene matches: 10. CDR3 DNA sequence: TGTGCCAGCACTACACCTAGCGGGAGTGGGGATACGCAGTATTTT. Its translation: CASTTPSGSGDTQYF. The entire variable domain, with the rest obtained from reference TRBV5-6 and TRBJ2-3, is as follows: DAGVTQSPTHLIKTRGQQVTLRCSPKSGHDTVSWYQQALGQGPQFIFQYYEEEERQRGNFPDRFSGHQFPNYSSELNVNALLLGDSALYLCASTTPSGSGDTQYFGPGTRLTVL.

This chain links TRBV7-9 with TRBJ2-1; TRBD1 matches at 9 bases. The germline CDR1 and CDR2 sequences are SEHNR and FQNEAQ (reference sequence). This CDR3 contains 15 residues. Unmatched junction bases numbered 8, after V lost 5 bases and J lost 6 bases. The CDR3 reads CASSQGQGEANEQFF. DNA of the CDR3: TGTGCCAGCAGCCAGGGACAGGGTGAGGCCAATGAGCAGTTCTTC.

The chain couples TRBV29-1 to TRBJ2-7; D possibly corresponds to TRBD2 (5 bases). Trimming stripped 8 bases from V and 1 base from J, with 6 bases between. The CDR3 is 10 residues long. Germline V gives CDR1 SQVTM, CDR2 ANQGSEA. The CDR3 DNA sequence: TGCAGCCGGAGGTCCTACGAGCAGTACTTC. Its translation is CSRRSYEQYF.

V usage is TRBV27 and J usage is TRBJ2-7; TRBD2 agrees at 7 bases. V was pared by 7 bases and J by 5 bases, with 11 bases of the junction left unmatched. The CDR3 covers 14 residues. The germline gives CDR1 MNHEY, CDR2 SMNVEV (reference sequence). The CDR3 here is CASNTSGIVHEQYF. DNA of the CDR3: TGTGCCAGCAACACAAGCGGGATCGTCCACGAGCAGTACTTC.

V is TRBV6-2 or TRBV6-3 and J is TRBJ2-3, with TRBD2 as a possible D gene (7 bases). The CDR3 loop spans 16 amino acids. Germline CDR1 and CDR2: MNHEY and SVGEGT. V lost 0 bases and J lost 3, with 13 bases in between. The CDR3 DNA sequence: TGTGCCAGCAGTTACTCCCCGGGGAGGGGGACAGATACGCAGTATTTT. Translated, it gives CASSYSPGRGTDTQYF.

The V gene is TRBV9, the J gene TRBJ2-1; TRBD2 is a possible D gene (6 bases). Deletions cut 1 base from V and 7 bases from J, with 12 bases between. The CDR3 consists of 14 residues. CDR1 SGDLS and CDR2 YYNGEE come from the germline V gene. The CDR3 DNA reads as TGTGCCAGCAGCGTACAGGCGGAGGGAAATGAGCAGTTCTTC. Its translation is CASSVQAEGNEQFF.

The V gene is TRBV15, the J gene TRBJ2-5; D not resolved. Trimming removed 4 bases from V and 2 bases from J, with 5 bases in between. This CDR3 has 12 residues. Germline-derived CDR1 and CDR2 are LNHNV and YYDKDF (reference sequence). The CDR3 DNA reads as TGTGCCACCAGCATCGGACAAGAGACCCAGTACTTC. As protein: CATSIGQETQYF.

This clonotype was found a few times. V gene TRBV12-3 or TRBV12-4 combines with J gene TRBJ2-6, with 9 bases aligning to TRBD1. The CDR3 has 17 residues. Unmatched junction bases numbered 7, after V lost 5 bases and J lost 2 bases. CDR3 residues: CASSPGQGQAGANVLTF. In nucleotides, the CDR3 is TGTGCCAGCAGTCCCGGACAGGGGCAGGCTGGGGCCAACGTCCTGACTTTC.

The V gene is TRBV4-3, the J gene TRBJ2-6; 9 bases agree with TRBD2. The ends lost 2 bases at V and 3 bases at J; junction bases unmatched: 14. Germline V gene data show CDR1 as LGHNA and CDR2 as YSLEER. The CDR3 totals 20 residues. The CDR3 loop reads CASSQIGGRAASFGANVLTF. CDR3 nucleotides: TGCGCCAGCAGCCAAATTGGCGGGAGGGCCGCTTCGTTTGGGGCCAACGTCCTGACTTTC.